These T cell receptor beta chains were read from a single sample in a study of OX40 agonist ivuxolimab in advanced cancers. Sequencing used immunoSEQ multiplex PCR; TCRdb keeps in-frame clones, though not all of them. The table lists 50,000 to 70,000 clones, roughly four fifths of them singletons. Sequenced here: CD4+ or CD8+ T cells sorted from blood, sampled in a trial of the OX40 agonist ivuxolimab. Receptors were obtained from an adult with an advanced solid tumor such as melanoma, head and neck, liver or kidney cancer. CDR3s include the opening cysteine and the closing phenylalanine or tryptophan. D genes are given only for firm matches. The listing skips clone size in some rows; elsewhere it reads once, few, many or a size class.

size: .
V: TRBV6-1
J: TRBJ1-5
D: .
DNA: TGTGCCAGCAGTGAACCATGGTCGCGCAATCAGCCCCAGCATTTT
CDR3: CASSEPWSRNQPQHF

size: .
V: TRBV29-1
J: TRBJ1-3
D: .
DNA: TGCAGCGTTCGACTCGGAAACACCATATATTTT
CDR3: CSVRLGNTIYF

size: few
V: TRBV7-6
J: TRBJ1-1
D: .
DNA: TGTGCCAGCAGCCGAGGGGCCGGGCCTCAGGCCGCTGAAGCTTTCTTT
CDR3: CASSRGAGPQAAEAFF

size: few
V: TRBV5-5
J: TRBJ2-7
D: .
DNA: TGTGCCAGCAGCGGCATTGAGCAGTACTTC
CDR3: CASSGIEQYF

size: .
V: TRBV2
J: TRBJ2-7
D: TRBD2
DNA: TGTGCCAGCAGTGAACCCCGGGGGGACGCTTCCTACGAGCAGTACTTC
CDR3: CASSEPRGDASYEQYF

size: once
V: TRBV6-1
J: TRBJ2-7
D: TRBD1
DNA: TGTGCCAGCAGTGAAGCTGAGACAGGGGGCGGGATATACGAGCAGTACTTC
CDR3: CASSEAETGGGIYEQYF

size: few
V: TRBV15
J: TRBJ1-6
D: .
DNA: TGTGCCACCAGCAGGGACAGTTCTAATTCACCCCTCCACTTT
CDR3: CATSRDSSNSPLHF

size: once
V: TRBV6-1
J: TRBJ2-2
D: TRBD1
DNA: TGTGCCAGCAGTGAGGGGACCAGGTACAGGGGCAACACCGGGGAGCTGTTTTTT
CDR3: CASSEGTRYRGNTGELFF

size: once
V: TRBV6-6
J: TRBJ2-5
D: .
DNA: TGTGCCAGCAGTTACCCAGGGAGCGGCCAAGAGACCCAGTACTTC
CDR3: CASSYPGSGQETQYF

size: .
V: TRBV7-7
J: TRBJ2-1
D: TRBD2
DNA: TGTGCTAGCAGCCCCCTAGCGGGGGTAAACAATGAGCAGTTCTTC
CDR3: CASSPLAGVNNEQFF

size: .
V: TRBV2
J: TRBJ2-5
D: .
DNA: TGTGCCAGCAGTCACCGGGTAGGGCCTTACCAAGAGACCCAGTACTTC
CDR3: CASSHRVGPYQETQYF

size: .
V: TRBV7-3
J: TRBJ2-1
D: TRBD1
DNA: TGTGCCAGCAGCTTGGACAGGTACAATGAGCAGTTCTTC
CDR3: CASSLDRYNEQFF

size: .
V: TRBV7-9
J: TRBJ1-6
D: .
DNA: TGTGCCAGCAGCTTAAGGGCAGCCAATTCACCCCTCCACTTT
CDR3: CASSLRAANSPLHF

size: .
V: TRBV27
J: TRBJ1-2
D: .
DNA: TGTGCCAGCAGAGAGGGGGTCTATGGCTACACCTTC
CDR3: CASREGVYGYTF

size: .
V: TRBV5-4
J: TRBJ2-3
D: .
DNA: TGTGCCAGCAGCTTGGATTCGCACGCGGCTAGCACAGATACGCAGTATTTT
CDR3: CASSLDSHAASTDTQYF

size: .
V: TRBV7-9
J: TRBJ1-6
D: .
DNA: TGTGCCAGCAGCTTCGGGGCTCGGGTGTATAATTCACCCCTCCACTTT
CDR3: CASSFGARVYNSPLHF

size: .
V: TRBV27
J: TRBJ1-5
D: .
DNA: TGTGCCAGCAGTTTAGGGGCCCTCAATCAGCCCCAGCATTTT
CDR3: CASSLGALNQPQHF

size: .
V: TRBV19
J: TRBJ2-3
D: .
DNA: TGTGCCGCGAGCTCGGAGGGGCGCACAGATACGCAGTATTTT
CDR3: CAASSEGRTDTQYF

size: .
V: TRBV30
J: TRBJ1-3
D: .
DNA: TGTGCCTGGAGTGTAAGAGGGGGAACATCCTCTGGAAACACCATATATTTT
CDR3: CAWSVRGGTSSGNTIYF

size: .
V: TRBV5-1
J: TRBJ1-2
D: .
DNA: TGCGCCAGCAGCCCTAGGGGGTCCCTGGATGGCTACACCTTC
CDR3: CASSPRGSLDGYTF

size: .
V: TRBV5-4
J: TRBJ2-2
D: .
DNA: TGTGCCAGCAGCTGGGACGGTACGAACACCGGGGAGCTGTTTTTT
CDR3: CASSWDGTNTGELFF

size: .
V: TRBV9
J: TRBJ1-4
D: .
DNA: TGTGCCAGCAGCGTTGGCAGAGCTGCAACTAATGAAAAACTGTTTTTT
CDR3: CASSVGRAATNEKLFF

size: .
V: TRBV12-5
J: TRBJ2-5
D: .
DNA: TGTGCTAGTGGTTTGGTACTAGGGGGGGCAGGGGAGACCCAGTACTTC
CDR3: CASGLVLGGAGETQYF

size: .
V: TRBV1
J: TRBJ2-7
D: .
DNA: TGCACCAGCAGCCAGAGACTTGGGGGGCTCCACGAGCAGTACTTC
CDR3: CTSSQRLGGLHEQYF

size: .
V: TRBV10-1
J: TRBJ2-5
D: .
DNA: TGCGCCAGCAGTGATGAAGACGGTCCGTGGGAGACCCAGTACTTC
CDR3: CASSDEDGPWETQYF

size: .
V: TRBV10-3
J: TRBJ1-5
D: TRBD1
DNA: TGTGCCATCAGTGCGGCCCAGGGGGGTAATCAGCCCCAGCATTTT
CDR3: CAISAAQGGNQPQHF

size: .
V: TRBV27
J: TRBJ1-1
D: .
DNA: TGTGCCAGCAGTTTGAAACCAGACTGGCTAGCTTTCTTT
CDR3: CASSLKPDWLAFF

size: .
V: TRBV19
J: TRBJ2-1
D: .
DNA: TGTGCCAGTAGTACACAGGGTAATGAGCAGTTCTTC
CDR3: CASSTQGNEQFF

size: .
V: TRBV7-6
J: TRBJ2-3
D: .
DNA: TGTGCCAGCAGCCCCCGCTGGGTTCGGGGAGATACGCAGTATTTT
CDR3: CASSPRWVRGDTQYF

size: .
V: TRBV19
J: TRBJ2-1
D: .
DNA: TGTGCCAGTAAAGACATATCAACGTACAATGAGCAGTTCTTC
CDR3: CASKDISTYNEQFF

size: .
V: TRBV10-2
J: TRBJ1-4
D: .
DNA: TGCGCCAGCAGTGAGTCGAGGTTCGGCCTACAGGTAAATGAAAAACTGTTTTTT
CDR3: CASSESRFGLQVNEKLFF

size: .
V: TRBV19
J: TRBJ2-4
D: TRBD1
DNA: TGTGCCAGTAGTGTAACAGGGGCGGCCAAAAACATTCAGTACTTC
CDR3: CASSVTGAAKNIQYF

size: .
V: TRBV23-1
J: TRBJ2-5
D: .
DNA: TGCGCCAGCAGTCAGGTCTCCGTAGAGGAGACCCAGTACTTC
CDR3: CASSQVSVEETQYF

size: few
V: TRBV5-1
J: TRBJ1-5
D: .
DNA: TGCGCCAGCAGTCCCGGGGGTAGCAATCAGCCCCAGCATTTT
CDR3: CASSPGGSNQPQHF

size: .
V: TRBV6-1
J: TRBJ2-5
D: TRBD1
DNA: TGTGCCAGCAGTGCAGGTCAGGGGGCGGAGGGGACCCAGTACTTC
CDR3: CASSAGQGAEGTQYF

size: .
V: TRBV19
J: TRBJ2-1
D: TRBD1
DNA: TGTGCCAGTAGTACCTTTGACAGGGATAACAATGGGCAGTTCTTC
CDR3: CASSTFDRDNNGQFF

size: .
V: TRBV11-2
J: TRBJ1-5
D: .
DNA: TGTGCCAGCAGCCTTACGACGGGGAATAGCAATCAGCCCCAGCATTTT
CDR3: CASSLTTGNSNQPQHF

size: .
V: TRBV19
J: TRBJ2-5
D: TRBD2
DNA: TGTGCCAGTAGTTTAAGGACTAGCGGGAAAGAGACCCAGTACTTC
CDR3: CASSLRTSGKETQYF

size: .
V: TRBV5-8
J: TRBJ2-7
D: .
DNA: TGTGCCAGCAGCTTGGGATTCTACGAGCAGTACTTC
CDR3: CASSLGFYEQYF

size: .
V: TRBV27
J: TRBJ2-1
D: TRBD1
DNA: TGTGCCAGCAGTGCAGGACAGGGGATCGGGCAGTTCTTC
CDR3: CASSAGQGIGQFF

size: .
V: TRBV28
J: TRBJ2-7
D: TRBD2
DNA: TGTGCCAGCAGCCCTGGGGGGACTAGCTCCTACGAGCAGTACTTC
CDR3: CASSPGGTSSYEQYF

size: once
V: TRBV5-4
J: TRBJ2-1
D: TRBD2
DNA: TGTGCCAGCAGCACAAGCGTTAGCGGGAGGGCCCCTGGGTTCTTC
CDR3: CASSTSVSGRAPGFF

size: .
V: TRBV27
J: TRBJ2-1
D: TRBD1
DNA: TGTGCCAGCAGTATAAGAGACAGGGCTCGTGAGCAGTTCTTC
CDR3: CASSIRDRAREQFF